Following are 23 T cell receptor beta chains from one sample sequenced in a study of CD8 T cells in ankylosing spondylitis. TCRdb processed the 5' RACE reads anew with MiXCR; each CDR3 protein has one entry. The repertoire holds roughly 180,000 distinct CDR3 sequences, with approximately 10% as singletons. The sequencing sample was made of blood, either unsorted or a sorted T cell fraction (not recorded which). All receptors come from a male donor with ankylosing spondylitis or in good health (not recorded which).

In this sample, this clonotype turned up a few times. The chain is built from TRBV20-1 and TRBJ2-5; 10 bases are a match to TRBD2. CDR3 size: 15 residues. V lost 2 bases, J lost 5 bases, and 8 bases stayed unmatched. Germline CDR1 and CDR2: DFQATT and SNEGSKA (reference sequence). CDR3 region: CSARILSGRGETQYF. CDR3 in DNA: TGCAGTGCTAGAATATTAAGCGGGAGGGGGGAGACCCAGTACTTC.

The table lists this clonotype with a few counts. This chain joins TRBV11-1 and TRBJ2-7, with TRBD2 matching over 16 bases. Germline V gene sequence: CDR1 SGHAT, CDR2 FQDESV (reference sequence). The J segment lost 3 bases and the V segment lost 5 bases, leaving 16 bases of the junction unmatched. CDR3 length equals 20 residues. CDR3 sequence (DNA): TGTGCCAGCAGCCATGGATCGGGACTAGCGGGGGGGCCTTCGTACTACGAGCAGTACTTC. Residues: CASSHGSGLAGGPSYYEQYF. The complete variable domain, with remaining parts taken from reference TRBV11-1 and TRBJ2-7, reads EAEVAQSPRYKITEKSQAVAFWCDPISGHATLYWYRQILGQGPELLVQFQDESVVDDSQLPKDRFSAERLKGVDSTLKIQPAELGDSAMYLCASSHGSGLAGGPSYYEQYFGPGTRLTVT.

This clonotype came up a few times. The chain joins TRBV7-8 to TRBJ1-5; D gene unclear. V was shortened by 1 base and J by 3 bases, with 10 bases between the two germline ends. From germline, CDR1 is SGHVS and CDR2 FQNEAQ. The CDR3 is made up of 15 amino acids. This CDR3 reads CASSLGERYNQPQHF. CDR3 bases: TGTGCCAGCAGCTTAGGTGAGCGGTACAATCAGCCCCAGCATTTT.

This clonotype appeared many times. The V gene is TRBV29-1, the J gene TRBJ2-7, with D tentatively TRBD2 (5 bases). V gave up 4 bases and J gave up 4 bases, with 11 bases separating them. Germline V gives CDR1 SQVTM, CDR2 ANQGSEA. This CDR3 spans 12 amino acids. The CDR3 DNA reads TGCAGCGTTGGCGAGGGCGTTTACGAGCAGTACTTC. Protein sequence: CSVGEGVYEQYF.

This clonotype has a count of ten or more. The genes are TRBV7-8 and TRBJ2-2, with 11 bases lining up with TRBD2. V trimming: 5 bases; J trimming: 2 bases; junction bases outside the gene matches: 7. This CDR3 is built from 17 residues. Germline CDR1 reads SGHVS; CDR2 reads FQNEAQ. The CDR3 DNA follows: TGTGCCAGCAGCATCCGAACTAGCGGGGGTAACACCGGGGAGCTGTTTTTT. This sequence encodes CASSIRTSGGNTGELFF.

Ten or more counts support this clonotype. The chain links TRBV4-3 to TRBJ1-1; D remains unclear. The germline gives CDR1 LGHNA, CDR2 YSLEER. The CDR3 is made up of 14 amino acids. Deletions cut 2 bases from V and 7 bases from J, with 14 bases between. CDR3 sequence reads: CASSQWEKQYEAFF. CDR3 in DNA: TGCGCCAGCAGCCAATGGGAGAAACAGTATGAAGCTTTCTTT.

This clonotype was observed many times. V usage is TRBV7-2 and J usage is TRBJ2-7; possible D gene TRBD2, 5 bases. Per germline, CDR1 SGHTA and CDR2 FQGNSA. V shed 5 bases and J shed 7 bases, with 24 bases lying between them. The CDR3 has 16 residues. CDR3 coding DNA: TGTGCCAGCAGCGAGGATGGCGGGCCGGTGAGGAAGGAGCAGTACTTC. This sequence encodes CASSEDGGPVRKEQYF.

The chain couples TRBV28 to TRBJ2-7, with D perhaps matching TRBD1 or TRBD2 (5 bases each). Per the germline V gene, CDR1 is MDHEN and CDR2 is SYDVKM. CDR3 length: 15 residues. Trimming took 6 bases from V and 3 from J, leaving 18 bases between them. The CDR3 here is CASRGESHAFYEQYF. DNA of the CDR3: TGTGCCAGCAGGGGGGAATCACACGCTTTCTACGAGCAGTACTTC. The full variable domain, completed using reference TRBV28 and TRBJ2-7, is DVKVTQSSRYLVKRTGEKVFLECVQDMDHENMFWYRQDPGLGLRLIYFSYDVKMKEKGDIPEGYSVSREKKERFSLILESASTNQTSMYLCASRGESHAFYEQYFGPGTRLTVT.

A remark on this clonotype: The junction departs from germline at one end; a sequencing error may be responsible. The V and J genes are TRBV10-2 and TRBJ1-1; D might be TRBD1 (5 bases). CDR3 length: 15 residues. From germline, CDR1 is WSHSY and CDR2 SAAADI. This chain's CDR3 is CASGNVGRTNAEAFF. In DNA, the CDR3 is TGCGCCAGCGGCAATGTGGGACGGACGAACGCTGAAGCTTTCTTT.

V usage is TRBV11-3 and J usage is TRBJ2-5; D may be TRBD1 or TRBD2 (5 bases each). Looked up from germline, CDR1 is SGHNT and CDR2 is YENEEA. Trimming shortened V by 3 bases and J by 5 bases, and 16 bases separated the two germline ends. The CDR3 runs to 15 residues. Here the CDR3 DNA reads TGTGCCAGCAGCTTCGTGGGACCTGGAACGGAGACCCAGTACTTC. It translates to CASSFVGPGTETQYF. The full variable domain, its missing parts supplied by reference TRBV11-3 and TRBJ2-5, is EAGVVQSPRYKIIEKKQPVAFWCNPISGHNTLYWYLQNLGQGPELLIRYENEEAVDDSQLPKDRFSAERLKGVDSTLKIQPAELGDSAVYLCASSFVGPGTETQYFGPGTRLLVL.

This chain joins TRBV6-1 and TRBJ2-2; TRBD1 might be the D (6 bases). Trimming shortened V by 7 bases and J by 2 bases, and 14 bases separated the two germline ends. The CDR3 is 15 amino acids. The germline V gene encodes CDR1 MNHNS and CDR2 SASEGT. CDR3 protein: CASKSSGTNTGELFF. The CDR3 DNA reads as TGTGCCAGCAAGTCTTCCGGGACAAACACCGGGGAGCTGTTTTTT.

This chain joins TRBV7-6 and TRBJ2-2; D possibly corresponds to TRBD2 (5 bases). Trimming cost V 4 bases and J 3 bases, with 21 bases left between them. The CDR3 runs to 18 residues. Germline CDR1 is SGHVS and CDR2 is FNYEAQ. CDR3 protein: CASSSPVQAGVDTGELFF. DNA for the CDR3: TGTGCCAGCAGCTCCCCAGTACAAGCCGGGGTCGACACCGGGGAGCTGTTTTTT.

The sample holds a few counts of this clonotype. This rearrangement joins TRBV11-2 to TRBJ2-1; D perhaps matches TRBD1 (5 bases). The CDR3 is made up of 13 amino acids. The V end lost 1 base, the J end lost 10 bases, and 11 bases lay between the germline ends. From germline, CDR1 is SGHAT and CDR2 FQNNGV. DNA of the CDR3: TGTGCCAGCAGCTTAGTTCGGGCAGGGGAGCAGTTCTTC. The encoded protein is CASSLVRAGEQFF.

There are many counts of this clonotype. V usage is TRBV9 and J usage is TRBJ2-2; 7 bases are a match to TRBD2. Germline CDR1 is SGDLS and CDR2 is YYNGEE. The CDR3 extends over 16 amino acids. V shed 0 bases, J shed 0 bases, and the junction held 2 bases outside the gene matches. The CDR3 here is CASSVAGGPNTGELFF. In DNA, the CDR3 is TGTGCCAGCAGCGTAGCGGGGGGTCCGAACACCGGGGAGCTGTTTTTT. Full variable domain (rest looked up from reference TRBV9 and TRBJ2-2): DSGVTQTPKHLITATGQRVTLRCSPRSGDLSVYWYQQSLDQGLQFLIQYYNGEERAKGNILERFSAQQFPDLHSELNLSSLELGDSALYFCASSVAGGPNTGELFFGEGSRLTVL.

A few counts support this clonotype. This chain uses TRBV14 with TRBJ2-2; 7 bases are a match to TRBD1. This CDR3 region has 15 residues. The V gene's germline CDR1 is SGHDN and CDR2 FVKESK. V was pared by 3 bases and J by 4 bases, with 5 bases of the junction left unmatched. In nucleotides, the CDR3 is TGTGCCAGCAGCCAGACAAGGGGGCTCACCGGGGAGCTGTTTTTT. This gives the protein CASSQTRGLTGELFF.

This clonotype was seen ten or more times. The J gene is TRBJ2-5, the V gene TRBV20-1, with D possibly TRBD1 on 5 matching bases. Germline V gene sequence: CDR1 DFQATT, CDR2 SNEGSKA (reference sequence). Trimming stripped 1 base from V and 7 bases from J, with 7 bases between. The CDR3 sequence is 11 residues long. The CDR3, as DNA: TGCAGTGCTAGAGTAAGGGGGACCCAGTACTTC. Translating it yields CSARVRGTQYF.

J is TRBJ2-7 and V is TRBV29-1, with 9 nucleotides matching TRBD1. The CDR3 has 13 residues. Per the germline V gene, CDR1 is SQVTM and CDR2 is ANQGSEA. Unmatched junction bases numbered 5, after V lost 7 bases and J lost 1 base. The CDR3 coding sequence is TGCAGCGCTAGAGGACAGGGGTCCTACGAGCAGTACTTC. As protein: CSARGQGSYEQYF.

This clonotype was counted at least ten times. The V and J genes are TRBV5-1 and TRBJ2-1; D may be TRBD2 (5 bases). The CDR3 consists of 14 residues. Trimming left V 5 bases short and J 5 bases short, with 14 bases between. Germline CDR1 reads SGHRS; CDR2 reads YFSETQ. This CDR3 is CASRFEGRNNEQFF. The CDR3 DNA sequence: TGCGCCAGCAGATTTGAGGGAAGAAACAATGAGCAGTTCTTC. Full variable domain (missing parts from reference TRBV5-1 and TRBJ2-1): KAGVTQTPRYLIKTRGQQVTLSCSPISGHRSVSWYQQTPGQGLQFLFEYFSETQRNKGNFPGRFSGRQFSNSRSEMNVSTLELGDSALYLCASRFEGRNNEQFFGPGTRLTVL.

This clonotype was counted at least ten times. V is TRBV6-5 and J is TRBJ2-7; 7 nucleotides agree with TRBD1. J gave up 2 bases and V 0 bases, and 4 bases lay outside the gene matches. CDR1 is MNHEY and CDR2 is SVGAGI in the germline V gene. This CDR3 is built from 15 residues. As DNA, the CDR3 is TGTGCCAGCAGTTACTCGAACAGGGGCGCCTACGAGCAGTACTTC. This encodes CASSYSNRGAYEQYF.

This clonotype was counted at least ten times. CDR3 protein: CASSPEGRPNYGYTF. The DNA of the CDR3 is TGTGCCAGCAGCCCAGAGGGACGGCCTAACTATGGCTACACCTTC. The chain links TRBV7-9 to TRBJ1-2; possible D gene TRBD1, 5 bases. Per germline, CDR1 SEHNR and CDR2 FQNEAQ (reference sequence). V shed 5 bases and J shed 0 bases, with 13 bases lying between them. This CDR3 comprises 15 residues.

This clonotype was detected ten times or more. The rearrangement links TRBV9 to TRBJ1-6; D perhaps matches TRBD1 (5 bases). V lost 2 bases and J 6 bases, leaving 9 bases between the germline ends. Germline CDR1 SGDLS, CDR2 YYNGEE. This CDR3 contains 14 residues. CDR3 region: CASSVQGTNSPLHF. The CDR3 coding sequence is TGTGCCAGCAGCGTTCAGGGAACTAATTCACCCCTCCACTTT.

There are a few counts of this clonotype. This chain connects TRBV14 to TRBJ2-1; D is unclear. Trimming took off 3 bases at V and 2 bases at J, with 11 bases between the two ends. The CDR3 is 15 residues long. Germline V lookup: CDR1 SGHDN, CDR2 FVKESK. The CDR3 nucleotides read TGTGCCAGCAGCCAGGCTCCAAGGCCCTACAATGAGCAGTTCTTC. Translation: CASSQAPRPYNEQFF.

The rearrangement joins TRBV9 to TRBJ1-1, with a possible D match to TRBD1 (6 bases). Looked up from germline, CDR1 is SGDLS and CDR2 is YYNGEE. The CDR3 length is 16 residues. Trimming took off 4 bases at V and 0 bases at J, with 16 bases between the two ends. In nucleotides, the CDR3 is TGTGCCAGCAGCCCACGGAGCCCAGGGGTGAACACTGAAGCTTTCTTT. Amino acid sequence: CASSPRSPGVNTEAFF.